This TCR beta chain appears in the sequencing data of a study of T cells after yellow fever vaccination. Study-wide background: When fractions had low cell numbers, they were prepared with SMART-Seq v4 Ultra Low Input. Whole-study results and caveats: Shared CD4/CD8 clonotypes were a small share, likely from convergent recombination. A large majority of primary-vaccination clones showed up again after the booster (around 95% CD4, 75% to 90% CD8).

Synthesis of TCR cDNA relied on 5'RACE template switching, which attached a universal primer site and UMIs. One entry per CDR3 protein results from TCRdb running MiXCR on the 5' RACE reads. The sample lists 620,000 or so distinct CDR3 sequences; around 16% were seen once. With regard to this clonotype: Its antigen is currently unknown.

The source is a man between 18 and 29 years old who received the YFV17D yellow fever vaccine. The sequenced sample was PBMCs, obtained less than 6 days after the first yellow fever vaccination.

CDR3 loop: CASSEALPLNTEAFF. The CDR3 DNA reads as TGTGCCAGCAGTGAAGCGCTTCCCTTGAACACTGAAGCTTTCTTT. The rearrangement links TRBV2 to TRBJ1-1; D is unresolved. Germline V CDR1 and CDR2: SNHLY, FYNNEI. Trimming took 0 bases from V and 0 from J, leaving 8 bases between them. The CDR3 sequence is 15 residues long.